This record looks at one T cell receptor (beta chain) sequence and its context. No antigen is known for it. Some clones are missing from TCRdb's copy, which holds only in-frame ones; the method was immunoSEQ multiplex PCR. This sample carries about 110,000 clones, 90% of them seen once, and the ten largest clones take under 8.5%. The data were obtained in a study of T cell responses to AZD1222 COVID-19 vaccine. Study outcomes and limitations: Regions left unmutated in variants are reportedly the target of nearly half of spike-specific TCRs.

Trimming removed 0 bases at V and 7 bases at J, with 17 bases between. This CDR3 spans 17 amino acids. Germline loops: CDR1 SGHTS, CDR2 YDEGEE. The chain uses TRBV5-8 and TRBJ1-6; the D is unclear. The source material was peripheral blood, sampled 28 days after the second AZD1222 dose. This TCR was recovered from an adult who received the AZD1222 COVID-19 vaccine. CDR3 DNA sequence: TGTGCCAGCAGCTTGGTACAGTTGAGTAGAGGAAATTCACCCCTCCACTTT. Its translation is CASSLVQLSRGNSPLHF.